This T cell receptor beta chain was profiled in a study of blood T cell repertoires in COVID-19. The table came from immunoSEQ multiplex PCR; TCRdb's copy has only in-frame clones and leaves some out. The sample records about 390,000 clones, about 83% being singletons. The V gene's germline CDR1 is ENHRY and CDR2 SYGVKD. V was clipped by 8 bases and J by 7 bases, with 12 bases between them. The CDR3 has 11 amino acids. Input material: PBMCs or T cells enriched from blood (not recorded which). This clonotype originated in a woman aged 45-65 years who had recovered from COVID-19. The V gene is TRBV10-3, the J gene TRBJ2-7; perhaps TRBD1 as D (6 bases). The CDR3 loop reads CAIGPGEEQYF. The CDR3 DNA is TGTGCCATCGGGCCAGGGGAGGAGCAGTACTTC.